This T cell receptor beta chain originates from a study of shared clonotypes between healthy human individuals. Study-wide background: Used for every donor were three CD4 naive, three CD4 memory, two CD8 naive and one CD8 memory plate.

V was pared by 5 bases and J by 5 bases, with 12 bases of the junction left unmatched. The CDR3 is made up of 16 amino acids. CDR1 is PRHDT, CDR2 FYEKMQ, per germline (reference sequence). With regard to this clone: The antigen remains unidentified.

Data came from immunoSEQ multiplex PCR; TCRdb stores just in-frame clones and leaves some out. There are 2 million or so clones in the sample; 85% to 95% occur only once, and about 0.13% lies in the top ten. Study conclusions and caveats: Compared with clonotypes that all four donors shared, non-shared clonotypes had lower generation probabilities. In a handful of donors, about 5% of naive CD4 clonotypes appeared in common.

The J gene is TRBJ2-7, the V gene TRBV13; 10 nucleotides line up with TRBD2. The receptor comes from a man aged 18-30 years in good health. The sample was naive CD4+ T cells sorted from blood. As for subset: CD45RA+ positively selected. Written as DNA, the CDR3 is TGTGCCAGCAGCCCCTCCCTAGCGGGAGCTCTCGACGAGCAGTACTTC. Amino acid sequence: CASSPSLAGALDEQYF.